This T cell receptor beta chain was obtained from a study of regulatory T cells in long-lasting Graves disease. Time point reported: newly diagnosed GD, antithyroid drugs for less than 3 months. There was RNA extracted from PBMCs, and the TCR library was made from it. With iRepertoire HTBI primers and Arm-PCR of CDR3 regions, TCR beta libraries were built. TCRdb processed the multiplex PCR reads anew with MiXCR; each CDR3 protein has one entry. There are 560,000 or so distinct CDR3 sequences in the sample; about 16% occur only once, and approximately 12% lies in the top ten. The data also belong to a second study, concerning T cells in Graves' hyperthyroidism and ophthalmopathy.

This specimen consisted of peripheral blood mononuclear cells (PBMCs), obtained at new diagnosis, from a patient treated with antithyroid drugs. This receptor was taken from a man aged 18 to 30 with Graves disease.

CDR3 sequence reads: CAMRLAGGDTQYF. The CDR3 coding sequence is TGTGCCATGAGACTAGCGGGAGGAGATACGCAGTATTTT. The chain recombines TRBV28 with TRBJ2-3; 13 positions agree with TRBD2. CDR3 length: 13 amino acids. The germline CDR1 and CDR2 sequences are MDHEN and SYDVKM. Trimming took 10 bases from V and 5 from J; bases not matched to a gene: 3.